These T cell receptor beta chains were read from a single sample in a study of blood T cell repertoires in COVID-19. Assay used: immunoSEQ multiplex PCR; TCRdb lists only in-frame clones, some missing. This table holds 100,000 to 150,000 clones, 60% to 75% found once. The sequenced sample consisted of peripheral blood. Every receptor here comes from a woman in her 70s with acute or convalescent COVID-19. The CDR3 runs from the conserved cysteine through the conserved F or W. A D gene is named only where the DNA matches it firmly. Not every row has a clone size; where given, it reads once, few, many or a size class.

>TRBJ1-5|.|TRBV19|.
CASRPSSRVLNQPQHF
TGTGCCAGTAGACCCTCCTCCAGGGTACTCAATCAGCCCCAGCATTTT
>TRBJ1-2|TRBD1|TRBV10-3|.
CAISEITRTGGAGYTF
TGTGCCATCAGTGAGATCACTAGGACAGGGGGTGCTGGCTACACCTTC
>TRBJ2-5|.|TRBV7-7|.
CASSLDSGRWETQYF
TGTGCTAGCAGCTTAGACTCAGGGCGGTGGGAGACCCAGTACTTC
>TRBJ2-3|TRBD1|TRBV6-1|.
CASSELMRGGLADTQYF
TGTGCCAGCAGTGAACTGATGAGAGGGGGCCTGGCAGATACGCAGTATTTT
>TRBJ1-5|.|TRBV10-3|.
CAISEGSQNQPQHF
TGTGCCATCAGTGAAGGGAGTCAGAATCAGCCCCAGCATTTT
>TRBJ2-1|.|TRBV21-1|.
CASRGRNGTSGSSAVNEQFF
TGTGCCAGCAGGGGTAGGAATGGGACTAGCGGGAGTTCGGCGGTCAATGAGCAGTTCTTC
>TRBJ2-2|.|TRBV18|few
CASSPRGSTGELFF
TGTGCCAGCTCACCGCGCGGCAGCACCGGGGAGCTGTTTTTT
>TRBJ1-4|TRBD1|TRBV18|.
CASSQQGATNEKLFF
TGTGCCAGCTCACAACAGGGGGCAACTAATGAAAAACTGTTTTTT
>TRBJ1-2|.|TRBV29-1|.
CSAEDDFTGNYGYTF
TGCAGCGCAGAGGACGACTTTACAGGAAACTATGGCTACACCTTC
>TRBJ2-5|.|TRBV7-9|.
CASSFYSRGETQYF
TGTGCCAGCAGCTTTTACAGTCGGGGAGAGACCCAGTACTTC
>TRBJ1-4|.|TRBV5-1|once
CASSVGQDEKLFF
TGCGCCAGCAGTGTGGGGCAGGATGAAAAACTGTTTTTT
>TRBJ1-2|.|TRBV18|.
CASSLSGADYGYTF
TGTGCCAGCTCACTAAGTGGGGCCGACTATGGCTACACCTTC
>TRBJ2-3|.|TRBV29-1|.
CSVEAPGRLLVDTQYF
TGCAGCGTTGAAGCCCCAGGGAGGTTGTTAGTAGATACGCAGTATTTT
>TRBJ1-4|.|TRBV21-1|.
CASSKRYSSFEKLFF
TGTGCCAGCAGCAAAAGGTACAGTAGTTTCGAAAAACTGTTTTTT
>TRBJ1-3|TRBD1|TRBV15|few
CATRTGDRGNTIYF
TGTGCCACTCGGACAGGGGATAGGGGAAACACCATATATTTT
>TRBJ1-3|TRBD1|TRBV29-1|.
CSVEDRGRDTIYF
TGCAGCGTTGAGGACAGGGGCCGGGACACCATATATTTT
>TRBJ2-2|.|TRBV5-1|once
CASSRGTEGELFF
TGCGCCAGCTCCCGGGGGACAGAAGGGGAGCTGTTTTTT
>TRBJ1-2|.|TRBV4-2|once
CASSQGVGYGYTF
TGTGCCAGCAGCCAAGGCGTCGGCTATGGCTACACCTTC
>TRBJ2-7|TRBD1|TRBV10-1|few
CASSGDRVYEQYF
TGCGCCAGCAGTGGGGACAGGGTCTACGAGCAGTACTTC
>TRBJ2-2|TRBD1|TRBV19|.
CASSTDRGTGELFF
TGTGCCAGTAGTACCGACAGGGGCACCGGGGAGCTGTTTTTT
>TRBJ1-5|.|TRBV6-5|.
CASSYSGGGGNQPQHF
TGTGCCAGCAGTTATTCGGGGGGAGGTGGCAATCAGCCCCAGCATTTT
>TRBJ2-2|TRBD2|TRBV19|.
CASSQTGTTNTGELFF
TGTGCCAGTAGCCAGACCGGGACTACGAACACCGGGGAGCTGTTTTTT
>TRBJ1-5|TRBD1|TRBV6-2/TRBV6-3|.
CASSTGTGFSQPQHF
TGTGCCAGCAGTACCGGGACAGGGTTTAGTCAGCCCCAGCATTTT
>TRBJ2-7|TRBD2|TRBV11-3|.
CASSLEGTSGSLLSYEQYF
TGTGCCAGCAGCTTAGAGGGGACTAGCGGGAGCCTCCTCTCCTACGAGCAGTACTTC
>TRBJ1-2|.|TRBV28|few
CASSLGHPGLYGYTF
TGTGCCAGCAGTCTGGGCCACCCAGGGCTATATGGCTACACCTTC
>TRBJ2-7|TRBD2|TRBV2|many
CASSQQPAALAGVGEQYF
TGTGCCAGCTCCCAACAACCAGCGGCGCTAGCGGGAGTCGGGGAGCAGTACTTC
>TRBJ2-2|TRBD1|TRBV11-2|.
CASSLNRGTGELFF
TGTGCCAGCAGCTTAAACAGGGGCACCGGGGAGCTGTTTTTT
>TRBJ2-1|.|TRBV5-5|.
CASSLGQNLLNEQFF
TGTGCCAGCAGCTTGGGGCAGAACCTTCTCAATGAGCAGTTCTTC
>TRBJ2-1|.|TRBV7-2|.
CASSLDGSSYNEQFF
TGTGCCAGCAGCTTAGACGGGAGCTCCTACAATGAGCAGTTCTTC
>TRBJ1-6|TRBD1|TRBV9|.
CASSVYGTGDSPLHF
TGTGCCAGCAGCGTCTACGGGACAGGCGATTCACCCCTCCACTTT
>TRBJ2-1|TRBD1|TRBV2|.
CASSRQGANEQFF
TGTGCCAGCAGTCGACAGGGGGCAAATGAGCAGTTCTTC
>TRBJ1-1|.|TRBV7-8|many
CASSADGGVGITEAFF
TGTGCCAGCAGCGCAGATGGAGGTGTCGGGATCACTGAAGCTTTCTTT
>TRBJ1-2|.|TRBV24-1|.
CATPPLREIGYTF
TGTGCCACCCCTCCGTTAAGAGAGATTGGCTACACCTTC
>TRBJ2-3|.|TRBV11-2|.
CASSPGEGADTQYF
TGTGCCAGCAGCCCAGGAGAGGGGGCAGATACGCAGTATTTT
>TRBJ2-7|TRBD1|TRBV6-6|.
CASSFRTGSSYEQYF
TGTGCCAGCAGTTTTAGGACAGGGAGCTCCTACGAGCAGTACTTC
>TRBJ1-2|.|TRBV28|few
CASSKTAGIGYGYTF
TGTGCCAGCAGTAAGACGGCAGGGATTGGGTATGGCTACACCTTC
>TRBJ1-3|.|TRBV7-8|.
CASSLPNGIQGGNTIYF
TGTGCCAGCAGCTTACCCAACGGGATTCAAGGGGGAAACACCATATATTTT
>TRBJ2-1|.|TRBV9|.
CASSVGWTNPNEQFF
TGTGCCAGCAGCGTAGGGTGGACTAACCCCAATGAGCAGTTCTTC
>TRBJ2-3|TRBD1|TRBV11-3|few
CASSLTGQGTDTQYF
TGTGCCAGCAGCTTAACGGGACAGGGGACAGATACGCAGTATTTT
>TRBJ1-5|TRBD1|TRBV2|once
CASSGGDRAQPQHF
TGTGCCAGCAGTGGGGGGGACAGGGCACAGCCCCAGCATTTT
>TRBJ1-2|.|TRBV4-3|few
CASGSAGSSYGYTF
TGCGCCAGCGGGTCGGCAGGGTCGAGCTATGGCTACACCTTC
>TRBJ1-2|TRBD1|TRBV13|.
CASSQATGDGPYGYTF
TGTGCCAGCAGCCAAGCCACAGGGGACGGGCCCTATGGCTACACCTTC
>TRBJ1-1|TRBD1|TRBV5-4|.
CASSTQGTTEAFF
TGTGCCAGCAGCACACAGGGGACCACTGAAGCTTTCTTT
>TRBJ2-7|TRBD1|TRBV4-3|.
CASSQTGQGLEQYF
TGCGCCAGCAGCCAAACGGGACAGGGGTTGGAGCAGTACTTC
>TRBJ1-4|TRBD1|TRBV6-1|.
CASSEYFGTGDEKLFF
TGTGCCAGCAGTGAATATTTTGGGACAGGGGACGAAAAACTGTTTTTT
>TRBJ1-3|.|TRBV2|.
CASSGNRDSGNTIYF
TGTGCCAGCAGTGGTAACAGGGACTCTGGAAACACCATATATTTT
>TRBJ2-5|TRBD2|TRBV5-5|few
CASSLGFRAGGQKTQYF
TGTGCCAGCAGCTTGGGTTTCCGAGCGGGAGGGCAAAAGACCCAGTACTTC
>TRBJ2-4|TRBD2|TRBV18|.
CASSPSAGGRDIQYF
TGTGCCAGCTCACCATCGGCGGGGGGGCGGGACATTCAGTACTTC